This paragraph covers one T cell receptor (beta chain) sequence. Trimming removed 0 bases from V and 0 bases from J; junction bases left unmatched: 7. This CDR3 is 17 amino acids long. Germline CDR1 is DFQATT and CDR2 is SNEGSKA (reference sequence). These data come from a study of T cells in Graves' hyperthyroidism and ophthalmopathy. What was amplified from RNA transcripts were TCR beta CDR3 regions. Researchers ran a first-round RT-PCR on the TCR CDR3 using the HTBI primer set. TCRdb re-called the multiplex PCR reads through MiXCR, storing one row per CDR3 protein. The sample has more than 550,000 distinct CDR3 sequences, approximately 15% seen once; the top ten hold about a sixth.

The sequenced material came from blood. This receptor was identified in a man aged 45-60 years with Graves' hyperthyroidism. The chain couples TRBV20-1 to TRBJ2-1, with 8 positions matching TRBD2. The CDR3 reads CSARDWTSRGSYNEQFF. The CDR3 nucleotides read TGCAGTGCTAGAGACTGGACTAGCAGGGGCTCCTACAATGAGCAGTTCTTC.